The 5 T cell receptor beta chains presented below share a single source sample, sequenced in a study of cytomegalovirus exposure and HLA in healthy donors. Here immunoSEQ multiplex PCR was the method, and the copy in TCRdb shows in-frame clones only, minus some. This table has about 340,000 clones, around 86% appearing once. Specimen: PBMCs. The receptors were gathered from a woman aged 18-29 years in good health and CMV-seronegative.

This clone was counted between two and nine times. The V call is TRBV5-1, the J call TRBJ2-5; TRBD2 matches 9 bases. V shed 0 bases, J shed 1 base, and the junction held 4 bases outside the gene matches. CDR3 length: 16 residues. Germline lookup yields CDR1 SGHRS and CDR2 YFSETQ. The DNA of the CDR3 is TGCGCCAGCAGCTTGGTGGGAGCGGGAGGCCAAGAGACCCAGTACTTC. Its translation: CASSLVGAGGQETQYF.

The CDR3 sequence: CASSLDSSGQYF. The CDR3 nucleotides are TGCGCCAGCAGCCTGGACAGTTCAGGGCAGTACTTC. The genes are TRBV5-1 and TRBJ2-7; a possible D gene is TRBD1 (6 bases). This CDR3 is built from 12 residues. Germline V gene lookup returns CDR1 SGHRS and CDR2 YFSETQ. Trimming removed 4 bases from V and 9 bases from J, with 14 bases in between.

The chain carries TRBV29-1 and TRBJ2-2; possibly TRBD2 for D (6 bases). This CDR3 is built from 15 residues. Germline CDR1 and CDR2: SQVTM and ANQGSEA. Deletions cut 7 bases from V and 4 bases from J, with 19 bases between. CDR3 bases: TGCAGCGCGGAGGGGTTAGAGCCCGCCACCGGGGAGCTGTTTTTT. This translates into CSAEGLEPATGELFF.

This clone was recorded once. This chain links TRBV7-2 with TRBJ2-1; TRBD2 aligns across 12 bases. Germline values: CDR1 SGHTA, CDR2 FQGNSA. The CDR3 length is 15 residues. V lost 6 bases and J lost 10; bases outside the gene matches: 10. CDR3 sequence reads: CASRVSSGRAGEQFF. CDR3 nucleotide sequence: TGTGCCAGCAGAGTGTCTAGCGGGAGGGCCGGGGAGCAGTTCTTC.

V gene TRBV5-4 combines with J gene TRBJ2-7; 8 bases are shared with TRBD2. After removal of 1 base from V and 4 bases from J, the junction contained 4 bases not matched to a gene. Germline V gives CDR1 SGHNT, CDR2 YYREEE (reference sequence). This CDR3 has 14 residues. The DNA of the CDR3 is TGTGCCAGCAGCTTGCCCGGGGGGGAATACGAGCAGTACTTC. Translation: CASSLPGGEYEQYF.